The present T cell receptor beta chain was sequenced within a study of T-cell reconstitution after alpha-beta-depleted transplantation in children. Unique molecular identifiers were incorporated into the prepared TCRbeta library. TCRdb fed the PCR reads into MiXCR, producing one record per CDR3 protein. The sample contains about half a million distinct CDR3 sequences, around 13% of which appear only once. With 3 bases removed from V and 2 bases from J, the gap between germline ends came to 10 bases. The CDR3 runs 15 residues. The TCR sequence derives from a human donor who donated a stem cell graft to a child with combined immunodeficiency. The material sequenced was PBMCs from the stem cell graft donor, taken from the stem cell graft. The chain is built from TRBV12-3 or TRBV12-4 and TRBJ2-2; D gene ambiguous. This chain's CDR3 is CASSFMGLNTGELFF. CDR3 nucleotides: TGTGCCAGCAGTTTTATGGGGTTAAACACCGGGGAGCTGTTTTTT.